The clone carrying this TCR beta chain showed up just a few times. Its antigen is unknown. From RNA, the CDR3 regions of TCR beta chains were amplified and sequenced. The library came from an HTBI-primed first-round RT-PCR and a second-round multiplex PCR. TCRdb reprocessed the multiplex PCR reads via MiXCR and lists one record per CDR3 protein. The sample yields about 620,000 distinct CDR3 sequences, approximately 21% seen once. The data derive from a study of Graves' ophthalmopathy and Graves' hyperthyroidism. Overall study results and limits: Most thyroid-expanded clonotypes exceeding 0.001 frequency were also found in blood.

The CDR3 is 14 residues long. Germline V gene sequence: CDR1 SGDLS, CDR2 YYNGEE. Trimming took 0 bases from V and 7 from J, leaving 14 bases between them. This chain links TRBV9 with TRBJ2-7; maybe TRBD2 (6 bases). Source material: peripheral blood. The TCR comes from a woman aged 18-29 years with stable Graves' hyperthyroidism. Some clones in this sample may be carry-over from other donors' samples. CDR3 sequence reads: CASSVGTTAGEQYF. The DNA for the CDR3 is TGTGCCAGCAGCGTAGGGACTACTGCGGGGGAGCAGTACTTC.